A selection of T cell receptor beta chains follows, all from one sample in a study of beta chain features in type 1 diabetes. Method: immunoSEQ multiplex PCR; TCRdb's copy keeps in-frame clones and lacks some. The profile shows about 260,000 clones, under 70% of them singletons. The sample consisted of naive CD4+ T cells from blood. The receptor set was obtained from a man younger than 45 in good health. Each CDR3 is given with its conserved first and last residue. A D gene is named only where the DNA matches it firmly. For some rows the clone size is stated as once, few or many, or as a class when expanded; others skip it.

j_call,d_call,cdr3_length,v_call,clone_size,cdr3_nt,cdr3_aa
TRBJ1-2,-,12,TRBV9,-,TGTGCCAGCAGCGTAGACTTCTATGGCTACACCTTC,CASSVDFYGYTF
TRBJ1-6,-,15,TRBV5-1,-,TGCGCCAGCAGCTTTGCAGGGAATGGTAATTCACCCCTCCACTTT,CASSFAGNGNSPLHF
TRBJ2-1,-,15,TRBV21-1,-,TGTGCCAGCAGCAAAGTGGCCCCGCCCTACAATGAGCAGTTCTTC,CASSKVAPPYNEQFF
TRBJ2-5,-,16,TRBV7-8,-,TGTGCCAGCAGCCCAGTACAGGGTCGCGCCAAAGAGACCCAGTACTTC,CASSPVQGRAKETQYF
TRBJ2-3,-,15,TRBV28,once,TGTGCCAGCAGTTTCTGGAGACGGGGGACAGATACGCAGTATTTT,CASSFWRRGTDTQYF
TRBJ2-7,-,12,TRBV2,-,TGTGCCAGCCGTAGGACACTCTACGAGCAGTACTTC,CASRRTLYEQYF
TRBJ2-5,-,10,TRBV20-1,-,TGCAGTGCGCAGAGGGAGACCCAGTACTTC,CSAQRETQYF
TRBJ2-1,-,15,TRBV28,-,TGTGCCAGCAGTTTACAGAGGGGCTCCTACAATGAGCAGTTCTTC,CASSLQRGSYNEQFF
TRBJ2-3,-,14,TRBV18,-,TGTGCCAGCTCACCGAGTGTCCACACAGATACGCAGTATTTT,CASSPSVHTDTQYF
TRBJ2-5,-,12,TRBV29-1,few,TGCAGCGTTGAAGAACTAGGAGAGACCCAGTACTTC,CSVEELGETQYF
TRBJ2-1,-,14,TRBV29-1,few,TGCAGCGCTCAGGGTGACGTGGGGTACAATGAGCAGTTCTTC,CSAQGDVGYNEQFF
TRBJ2-3,-,15,TRBV29-1,-,TGCAGCGTTGCCGGGCCGGGCACCTACACAGATACGCAGTATTTT,CSVAGPGTYTDTQYF
TRBJ2-7,-,10,TRBV30,-,TGTGCACTAGGGACGGGCGAGCAGTACTTC,CALGTGEQYF
TRBJ2-1,-,11,TRBV12-5,-,TGTGCTAGTGGTTTGGGCAATGAGCAGTTCTTC,CASGLGNEQFF
TRBJ2-5,-,13,TRBV30,once,TGTGCCTGGTCTCGGGGGACCCAAGAGACCCAGTACTTC,CAWSRGTQETQYF
TRBJ2-2,-,13,TRBV7-8,-,TGTGCCAGCAGCCCTTCCCTTGTCGGGGAGCTGTTTTTT,CASSPSLVGELFF
TRBJ2-2,TRBD2,15,TRBV30,-,TGTGCCTGGAGTCTCAGCGGGAGTTTTGCCGGGGAGCTGTTTTTT,CAWSLSGSFAGELFF
TRBJ2-7,-,13,TRBV15,-,TGTGCCACCAGCAGATATAGGTCCTACGAGCAGTACTTC,CATSRYRSYEQYF
TRBJ2-6,TRBD1,15,TRBV29-1,few,TGCAGCGCCTTGACAGGGGGCTTCGGGGCCAACGTCCTGACTTTC,CSALTGGFGANVLTF
TRBJ1-5,TRBD1,14,TRBV30,-,TGTGCCTGGAGTGGAACAGGGGAAAATCAGCCCCAGCATTTT,CAWSGTGENQPQHF